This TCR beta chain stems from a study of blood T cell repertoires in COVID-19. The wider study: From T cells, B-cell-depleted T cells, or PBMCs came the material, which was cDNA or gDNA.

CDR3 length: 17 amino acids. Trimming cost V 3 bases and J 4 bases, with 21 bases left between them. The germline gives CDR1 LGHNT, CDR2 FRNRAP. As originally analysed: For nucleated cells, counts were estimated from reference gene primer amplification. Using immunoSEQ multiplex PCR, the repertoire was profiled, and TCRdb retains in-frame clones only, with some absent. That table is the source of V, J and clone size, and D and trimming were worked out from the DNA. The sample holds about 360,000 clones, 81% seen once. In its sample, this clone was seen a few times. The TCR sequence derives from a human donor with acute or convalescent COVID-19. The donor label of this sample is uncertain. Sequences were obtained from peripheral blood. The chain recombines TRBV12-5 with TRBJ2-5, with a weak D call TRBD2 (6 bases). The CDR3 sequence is CASGLPPTTAAGETQYF. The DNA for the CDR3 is TGTGCTAGTGGTTTACCGCCCACGACGGCAGCGGGAGAGACCCAGTACTTC. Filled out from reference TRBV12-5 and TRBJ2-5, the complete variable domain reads DARVTQTPRHKVTEMGQEVTMRCQPILGHNTVFWYRQTMMQGLELLAYFRNRAPLDDSGMPKDRFSAEMPDATLATLKIQPSEPRDSAVYFCASGLPPTTAAGETQYFGPGTRLLVL.